This T cell receptor beta chain came from a study of cytomegalovirus exposure and HLA in healthy donors. General study results and limits: Across donors, most TCRs were seen rarely, yet some public ones were widespread. Based on reports, TCR beta sequences accurately predicted HLA-A and HLA-B alleles for most subjects. It was assumed in the presence/absence analyses that sequencing depth was roughly uniform across donors. A likely sequencing artifact accounted for one observed cluster of highly shared sequence variants.

Turning to this clone: Its antigen is as yet unknown.

The PCR had 60 Vbeta and 13 Jbeta primers. The protocol was immunoSEQ multiplex PCR, while the TCRdb copy is restricted to in-frame clones and leaves out a portion. The sample yields under 200,000 clones, around 80% seen once. This TCR was recovered from a middle-aged man in good health and CMV-seronegative. The sample taken for sequencing was PBMCs.

The DNA of the CDR3 is TGTGCCAGCAGCTTAGGGGCCCACGACACTGAAGCTTTCTTT. Residues: CASSLGAHDTEAFF. The rearrangement uses TRBV11-3 and TRBJ1-1; no definite D call. Germline V CDR1 and CDR2: SGHNT, YENEEA. The CDR3 has 14 amino acids. The V end was cut by 1 base, the J end by 3 bases, with 9 bases between.